Listed here are 22 T cell receptor beta chains from one sample, sequenced in a study of T-cell reconstitution after alpha-beta-depleted transplantation in children. It was with unique molecular identifiers that the TCRbeta library was prepared. Each CDR3 protein gets one entry after TCRdb re-called the PCR reads with MiXCR. The sample includes about 610,000 distinct CDR3 sequences, 10% seen only once; the top ten take about 4.3%. The sequencing used PBMCs from the stem cell graft donor, collected from the stem cell graft. Receptor source: a human donor who donated a stem cell graft to a child with acute myeloid leukemia.

This clonotype showed up many times. The chain combines TRBV7-9 with TRBJ2-1; 10 bases align to TRBD2. This CDR3 is built from 15 residues. The germline CDR1 and CDR2 sequences are SEHNR and FQNEAQ (reference sequence). Trimming took 7 bases from V and 3 from J; bases not matched to a gene: 6. CDR3 loop: CASMTSGRVYNEQFF. As DNA, the CDR3 is TGTGCCAGCATGACCAGCGGGAGGGTCTACAATGAGCAGTTCTTC.

V usage is TRBV30 and J usage is TRBJ2-1; D call uncertain. V was trimmed by 1 base and J by 7 bases, leaving 8 bases between them. Germline-derived CDR1 and CDR2 are GTSNPN and SVGIG (reference sequence). This CDR3 spans 12 amino acids. The CDR3 DNA reads TGTGCCTGGAGTGCCCGCGAGAATGAGCAGTTCTTC. Protein sequence: CAWSARENEQFF.

This clonotype was recorded many times. This chain uses TRBV9 with TRBJ2-1, with D perhaps TRBD2 (6 bases). Per germline, CDR1 SGDLS and CDR2 YYNGEE. V gave up 4 bases and J gave up 0 bases, with 20 bases separating them. This CDR3 is built from 18 residues. CDR3 sequence: CASSLVPGLGPSYNEQFF. DNA for the CDR3: TGTGCCAGCAGCCTAGTCCCGGGACTTGGCCCCTCCTACAATGAGCAGTTCTTC.

The rearrangement joins TRBV20-1 to TRBJ2-3, with a possible D match to TRBD1 (6 bases). The CDR3 consists of 17 residues. Per the germline V gene, CDR1 is DFQATT and CDR2 is SNEGSKA (reference sequence). The V end lost 0 bases, the J end lost 2 bases, and 18 bases lay between the germline ends. This chain's CDR3 is CSARDSEGVRATDTQYF. The CDR3 coding sequence is TGCAGTGCTAGAGATAGCGAGGGGGTTCGGGCCACAGATACGCAGTATTTT.

This clonotype was seen ten or more times. The chain couples TRBV7-9 to TRBJ2-5, with 11 positions matching TRBD1. There are 15 residues in the CDR3. From germline, CDR1 is SEHNR and CDR2 FQNEAQ (reference sequence). Trimming cost V 5 bases and J 5 bases; bases outside gene matches: 7. The CDR3 sequence is CASSEGTGGYETQYF. Written as DNA, the CDR3 is TGTGCCAGCAGCGAAGGGACAGGGGGTTACGAGACCCAGTACTTC. Based on the CDR3 plus reference TRBV7-9 and TRBJ2-5, the full variable domain is DTGVSQNPRHKITKRGQNVTFRCDPISEHNRLYWYRQTLGQGPEFLTYFQNEAQLEKSRLLSDRFSAERPKGSFSTLEIQRTEQGDSAMYLCASSEGTGGYETQYFGPGTRLLVL.

This clonotype came up a few times. This chain links TRBV20-1 with TRBJ1-2, with 7 bases lining up with TRBD1. The CDR3 runs 13 residues. Trimming cost V 6 bases and J 2 bases; bases outside gene matches: 6. Germline values: CDR1 DFQATT, CDR2 SNEGSKA (reference sequence). The CDR3 DNA sequence: TGCAGTGCATCAGACAGGGCGAACTATGGCTACACCTTC. This encodes CSASDRANYGYTF.

This clonotype was seen only a few times. This chain connects TRBV20-1 to TRBJ1-6; D possibly corresponds to TRBD1 (5 bases). Germline V gene lookup returns CDR1 DFQATT and CDR2 SNEGSKA (reference sequence). V gave up 5 bases and J gave up 4 bases, with 18 bases separating them. This CDR3 comprises 16 residues. The chain's CDR3 is CSAAPNRGVYNSPLHF. The CDR3 nucleotides are TGCAGTGCTGCCCCCAACCGGGGGGTGTATAATTCACCCCTCCACTTT.

This clonotype appeared a few times. V usage is TRBV15 and J usage is TRBJ1-2; D not certain. The V end lost 0 bases, the J end lost 1 base, and 6 bases lay between the germline ends. The CDR3 consists of 14 residues. Germline CDR1 and CDR2: LNHNV and YYDKDF (reference sequence). CDR3 nucleotides: TGTGCCACCAGCAGAGATCAGGTTAACTATGGCTACACCTTC. Translated, it gives CATSRDQVNYGYTF.

This clonotype was observed a handful of times. This chain joins TRBV4-3 and TRBJ2-7; 9 bases are shared with TRBD2. Germline CDR1 is LGHNA and CDR2 is YSLEER. The CDR3 length is 17 residues. Trimming took 1 base from V and 5 from J; bases not matched to a gene: 12. CDR3 in amino acids: CASSQGTAGGPGDEQYF. Here the CDR3 DNA reads TGCGCCAGCAGCCAAGGCACAGCGGGAGGCCCAGGAGACGAGCAGTACTTC.

This clonotype was observed a few times. The rearrangement uses TRBV6-1 and TRBJ2-2; 7 nucleotides agree with TRBD1. After removal of 7 bases from V and 4 bases from J, the junction contained 6 bases not matched to a gene. This CDR3 has 14 residues. Germline CDR1 reads MNHNS; CDR2 reads SASEGT. Written as DNA, the CDR3 is TGTGCCAGCACCCCGACAGGGACCACCGGGGAGCTGTTTTTT. It translates to CASTPTGTTGELFF.

This clonotype showed up many times. This chain connects TRBV2 to TRBJ2-1, with TRBD2 identical over 14 bases. CDR1 and CDR2 from the germline V gene are SNHLY and FYNNEI. The CDR3 consists of 13 residues. Trimming removed 10 bases from V and 6 bases from J; junction bases left unmatched: 2. The DNA of the CDR3 is TGTGCCACGGGACTAGCGGGAGTCAATGAGCAGTTCTTC. This sequence encodes CATGLAGVNEQFF.

This clonotype occurred a few times. This chain links TRBV29-1 with TRBJ2-3; D gene ambiguous. The CDR3 has 11 residues. V was trimmed by 5 bases and J by 1 base, leaving 4 bases between them. The germline V gene has CDR1 SQVTM and CDR2 ANQGSEA. DNA of the CDR3: TGCAGCGTTCTCGGCACAGATACGCAGTATTTT. It is translated as CSVLGTDTQYF.

This clonotype was picked up a small number of times. This chain uses TRBV7-9 with TRBJ2-7; 9 nucleotides match TRBD1. Losses at the gene ends were 3 bases for V and 6 bases for J; bases not matched to a gene: 6. This CDR3 spans 14 amino acids. The V gene's germline CDR1 is SEHNR and CDR2 FQNEAQ (reference sequence). The CDR3 DNA reads TGTGCCAGCAGCTTTGGGACAGGGCGAACCGAGCAGTACTTC. Its protein product is CASSFGTGRTEQYF.

This clonotype has only a few counts. This may be a read error, as it is one base from a much larger clone. This chain joins TRBV10-2 and TRBJ2-5; TRBD2 agrees at 10 bases. The germline gives CDR1 WSHSY, CDR2 SAAADI. This CDR3 is 13 amino acids long. Trimming removed 8 bases from V and 4 bases from J; junction bases left unmatched: 4. The CDR3 loop reads CASGRLAGETQYF. In DNA form, the CDR3 reads TGCGCCAGCGGCCGACTAGCGGGAGAGACCCAGTACTTC.

This chain joins TRBV18 and TRBJ2-1; 8 nucleotides match TRBD1. Trimming cost V 5 bases and J 1 base; bases outside gene matches: 7. The CDR3 has 16 residues. Germline V CDR1 and CDR2: KGHSH, LQKENI. The CDR3 bases are TGTGCCAGCTCAGCTGGACAGGGTCGATCCTACAATGAGCAGTTCTTC. Amino acid sequence: CASSAGQGRSYNEQFF.

The chain couples TRBV15 to TRBJ1-6; TRBD1 is a possible D gene (6 bases). CDR3 size: 16 residues. Trimming stripped 1 base from V and 7 bases from J, with 14 bases between. Per germline, CDR1 LNHNV and CDR2 YYDKDF (reference sequence). CDR3: CATSRGLRGGNSPLHF. The CDR3 DNA reads as TGTGCCACCAGCAGAGGCCTCAGGGGAGGCAATTCACCCCTCCACTTT.

This clonotype occurred a few times. The V call is TRBV4-3, the J call TRBJ2-7; 8 bases are a match to TRBD1. The V segment lost 1 base and the J segment 1 base; nucleotides outside the gene matches: 0. The length of the CDR3 is 14 residues. CDR1 is LGHNA and CDR2 is YSLEER in the germline V gene. CDR3 residues: CASSQGDRSYEQYF. CDR3 sequence (DNA): TGCGCCAGCAGCCAAGGGGACAGGTCCTACGAGCAGTACTTC.

V is TRBV6-5 and J is TRBJ2-3, with TRBD2 identical over 8 bases. From germline, CDR1 is MNHEY and CDR2 SVGAGI. Trimming cost V 0 bases and J 1 base; bases outside gene matches: 9. The CDR3 has 18 amino acids. CDR3: CASSYSHPPTSGTDTQYF. CDR3 coding DNA: TGTGCCAGCAGTTACTCCCACCCTCCGACTAGCGGCACAGATACGCAGTATTTT.

Note on this clonotype: Sequence at one end of the junction differs from germline and may be a read error. The chain links TRBV7-7 to TRBJ2-1, with D perhaps given as TRBD1 or TRBD2 (5 bases each). CDR1 is SSHAT and CDR2 is FNYEAQ in the germline V gene (reference sequence). CDR3 length: 13 residues. The DNA of the CDR3 is TGTGCTAGCAGCGGAACGAGGGCAGGGGAGCAGTTCTTC. It specifies CASSGTRAGEQFF.

This clonotype was counted a few times. The chain joins TRBV12-3 or TRBV12-4 to TRBJ2-5, with no clear D. The CDR3 contains 13 residues. Deletions cut 3 bases from V and 7 bases from J, with 12 bases between. CDR3 DNA: TGTGCCAGCAGTTTTAGTGGTGAATCGACCCAGTACTTC. This gives the protein CASSFSGESTQYF.

V is TRBV2 and J is TRBJ1-1; no clear D. The germline CDR1 and CDR2 sequences are SNHLY and FYNNEI. This CDR3 spans 15 amino acids. V shed 0 bases and J shed 1 base, with 9 bases lying between them. The CDR3 DNA reads TGTGCCAGCAGTGAAGCGCTTGGCCAGAACACTGAAGCTTTCTTT. Translation gives CASSEALGQNTEAFF.

This clonotype occurred a few times. The chain combines TRBV5-1 with TRBJ2-4; 11 bases fit TRBD1. The CDR3 is made up of 16 amino acids. CDR1 is SGHRS, CDR2 YFSETQ, per germline. The V gene end was trimmed by 0 bases and the J gene end by 6 bases; junction bases not matched to a gene: 5. CDR3 bases: TGCGCCAGCAGCTTGGAGCCGGGACAGGGGGGAAACATTCAGTACTTC. Translation gives CASSLEPGQGGNIQYF.